The T cell receptor (beta chain) under discussion was sequenced for a study of blood T cell repertoires in COVID-19. Sequenced by immunoSEQ multiplex PCR; TCRdb stores in-frame clones only, minus some. This sample carries more than 350,000 clones, approximately 90% of them seen once, and the ten largest clones take roughly 9.4%. CDR3 length: 14 residues. Germline V gives CDR1 LNHNV, CDR2 YYDKDF (reference sequence). Trimming shortened V by 5 bases and J by 7 bases, and 12 bases separated the two germline ends. This clone occurred a few times. All enrollees were about 18 to 100 years old and from roughly 22 US areas. Participants' reported clinical history set cohort assignment.

The sequenced sample was PBMCs or T cells enriched from blood (not recorded which). The TCR was taken from a woman between 50 and 59 years old who had recovered from COVID-19. The J gene is TRBJ1-6, the V gene TRBV15; a possible D gene is TRBD1 (5 bases). This CDR3 reads CATSPLRGNSPLHF. As DNA, the CDR3 is TGTGCCACCAGCCCACTACGGGGGAATTCACCCCTCCACTTT.